This TCR beta chain is drawn from a study of PD-1 blockade in classical Hodgkin lymphoma (dated by TCRdb to about 2020). With respect to the entire study: The study used TCR beta sequencing and CyTOF to define a peripheral blood immune signature of response to PD-1 blockade in classical Hodgkin lymphoma. General findings and caveats noted by the study authors: Baseline TCR diversity was reported as lower in newly diagnosed patients than in healthy donors, and lower still in relapsed/refractory patients. The study was restricted to a single clinical trial cohort, and the causes of repertoire differences, possibly disease activity or prior therapy, were left undefined.

The Qiagen DNeasy kit was used to extract genomic DNA from unsorted PBMCs and from the negatively selected CD4+ and CD8+ fractions. Using primers that anneal to V and J segments, immunoSEQ multiplex PCR amplified the TCR beta CDR3 regions. Amplification bias was minimized using a synthetic immune receptor repertoire, and residual bias was removed computationally after sequencing. The authors' pipeline ran thus. Custom Python scripts were used to quantify repertoire diversity as the Shannon entropy index. Unsorted, CD4+ and CD8+ repertoires were analyzed separately, except in combined analyses where CD4+ and CD8+ sequences were merged in silico. TCRdb limited this immuneACCESS table to in-frame rearrangements with V and J called. A share of clones is missing; checked studies link under half to unresolved V genes, and the rest is unexplained. The V and J calls and the clone size are those of that table, but D and trimming were determined from the DNA. Here the sample has approximately 9,300 clones; 80% to 90% occur a single time. Jointly, the top ten make up more than 13% of the sample.

In the case of this clone: There is no known antigen for this receptor. Per-base quality was not reported, and no clone a single base away is much larger than it.

The time point label, as the study defines it: newly diagnosed, previously untreated cHL patient sample. Using a Miltenyi CD8+ T cell isolation kit, CD8+ T cells were purified from thawed PBMCs through magnetic negative selection. PBMCs from patients with newly diagnosed, previously untreated classical Hodgkin lymphoma were sequenced as a comparison group for the relapsed/refractory trial patients. Peripheral blood was collected in 8 mL Vacutainer Cell Preparation Tubes, from which PBMCs were isolated by centrifugation and then cryopreserved. Purified CD4+ and CD8+ fractions were prepared only for cases where an additional PBMC sample was available. Magnetically labelled cells were removed on LS columns in a quadroMACS separator, and the flow-through was collected as the purified fraction. The sequence came from a human donor with classical Hodgkin lymphoma. Sequenced sample: CD8+ T cells from blood.

Here the CDR3 is given as CATSRDPGSSYEQYF. The DNA sequence follows: TGTGCCACCAGCAGAGATCCAGGGAGCAGCTACGAGCAGTACTTC. The V and J segments used are TRBV15 and TRBJ2-5; the D assignment is uncertain and may be TRBD1 or TRBD2, with 5 bases supporting each. The end of the DNA fits TRBJ2-7 better, so the J call may be wrong. The CDR3 runs 15 amino acids, cysteine and phenylalanine included. Only the CDR3 DNA stays, 45 bases, in frame from base 1. CDR1 is given as LNHNV and CDR2 as YYDKDF, both from the germline V gene (reference sequence).